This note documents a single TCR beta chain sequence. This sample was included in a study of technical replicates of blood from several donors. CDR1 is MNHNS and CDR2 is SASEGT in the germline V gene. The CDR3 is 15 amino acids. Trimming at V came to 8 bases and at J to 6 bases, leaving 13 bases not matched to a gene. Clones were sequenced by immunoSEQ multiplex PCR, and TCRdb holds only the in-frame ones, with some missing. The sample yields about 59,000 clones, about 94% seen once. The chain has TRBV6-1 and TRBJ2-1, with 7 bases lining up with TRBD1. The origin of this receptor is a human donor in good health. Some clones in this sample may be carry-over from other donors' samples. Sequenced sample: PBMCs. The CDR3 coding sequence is TGTGCCAGCGGCCGGAAGACAGGGATCCCCAATGAGCAGTTCTTC. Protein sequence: CASGRKTGIPNEQFF.